One T cell receptor beta chain is described in this entry. Its antigen is undetermined. This sample was taken from a study of shared clonotypes between healthy human individuals. Study outcomes and limitations: Across subsets, estimated richness was generally greater for naive than for memory populations. The naive CD4 repertoires of several donors were compared, and around 4.7% of clonotypes were shared.

This CDR3 region has 15 residues. V was pared by 7 bases and J by 0 bases, with 4 bases of the junction left unmatched. Germline loops: CDR1 MNHNS, CDR2 SASEGT. Per the study methods: There were no quality scores in the junction-only immunoSEQ sequences, so filtering differed. Using immunoSEQ multiplex PCR, the repertoire was profiled, and TCRdb retains in-frame clones only, with some absent. Clone size and the V and J calls come from that table; the DNA yielded D and trimming. The data contain approximately 2,000,000 clones, about 90% of them singletons. The clonotype comes from a man aged 18-30 years in good health. Some clones in this sample may be carry-over from other donors' samples. Specimen: naive CD4+ T cells from PBMCs. Subset indicated: CD45RA+ positively selected. The chain uses TRBV6-1 and TRBJ2-2; 8 bases match TRBD1. CDR3 coding DNA: TGTGCCAGCACCGACAGGGGAACGAACACCGGGGAGCTGTTTTTT. Translating gives CASTDRGTNTGELFF.